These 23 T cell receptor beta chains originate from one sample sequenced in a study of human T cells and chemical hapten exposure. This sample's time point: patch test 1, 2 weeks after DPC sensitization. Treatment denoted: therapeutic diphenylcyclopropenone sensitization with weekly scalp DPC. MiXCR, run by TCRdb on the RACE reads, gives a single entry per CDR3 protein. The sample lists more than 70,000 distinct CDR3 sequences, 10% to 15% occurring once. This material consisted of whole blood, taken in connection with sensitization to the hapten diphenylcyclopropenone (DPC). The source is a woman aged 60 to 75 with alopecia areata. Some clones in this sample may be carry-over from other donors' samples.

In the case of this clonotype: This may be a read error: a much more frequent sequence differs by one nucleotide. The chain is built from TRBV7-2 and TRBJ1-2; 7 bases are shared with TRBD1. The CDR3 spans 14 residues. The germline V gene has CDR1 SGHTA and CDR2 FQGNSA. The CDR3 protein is CASSFEGANYGFTF. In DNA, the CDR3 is TGTGCCAGCAGCTTTGAGGGGGCGAACTATGGCTTCACCTTC. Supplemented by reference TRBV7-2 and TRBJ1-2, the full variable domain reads GAGVSQSPSNKVTEKGKDVELRCDPISGHTALYWYRQSLGQGLEFLIYFQGNSAPDKSGLPSDRFSAERTGGSVSTLTIQRTQQEDSAVYLCASSFEGANYGFTFGSGTRLTVV.

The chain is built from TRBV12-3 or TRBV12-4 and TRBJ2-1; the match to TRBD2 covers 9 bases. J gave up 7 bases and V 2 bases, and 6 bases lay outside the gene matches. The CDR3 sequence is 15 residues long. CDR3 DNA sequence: TGTGCCAGCAGTTTATCCGCGGGGGGGAGGAATGAGCAGTTCTTC. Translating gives CASSLSAGGRNEQFF.

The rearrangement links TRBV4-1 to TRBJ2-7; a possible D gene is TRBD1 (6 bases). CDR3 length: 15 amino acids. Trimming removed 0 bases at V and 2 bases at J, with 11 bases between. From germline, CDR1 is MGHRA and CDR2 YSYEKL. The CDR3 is CASSQDGQGTYEQYF. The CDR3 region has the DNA TGCGCCAGCAGCCAAGATGGGCAGGGGACCTACGAGCAGTACTTC.

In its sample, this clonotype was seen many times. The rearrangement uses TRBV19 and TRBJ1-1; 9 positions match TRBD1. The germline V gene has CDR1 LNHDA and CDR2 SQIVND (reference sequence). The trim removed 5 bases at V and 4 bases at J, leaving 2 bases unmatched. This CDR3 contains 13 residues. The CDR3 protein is CASSVQGATEAFF. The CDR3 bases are TGTGCCAGTAGTGTACAGGGGGCCACTGAAGCTTTCTTT.

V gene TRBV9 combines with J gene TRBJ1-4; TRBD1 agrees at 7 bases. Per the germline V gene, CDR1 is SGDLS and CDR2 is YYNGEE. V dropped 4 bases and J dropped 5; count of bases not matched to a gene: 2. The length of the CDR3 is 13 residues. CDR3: CASSRGQNEKLFF. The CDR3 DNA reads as TGTGCCAGCAGCAGGGGACAGAATGAAAAACTGTTTTTT.

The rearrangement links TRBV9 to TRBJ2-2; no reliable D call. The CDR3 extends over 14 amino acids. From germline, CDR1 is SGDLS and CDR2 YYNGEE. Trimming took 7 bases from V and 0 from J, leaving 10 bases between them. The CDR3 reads CASQYSANTGELFF. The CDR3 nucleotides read TGTGCCAGCCAATACAGCGCGAACACCGGGGAGCTGTTTTTT.

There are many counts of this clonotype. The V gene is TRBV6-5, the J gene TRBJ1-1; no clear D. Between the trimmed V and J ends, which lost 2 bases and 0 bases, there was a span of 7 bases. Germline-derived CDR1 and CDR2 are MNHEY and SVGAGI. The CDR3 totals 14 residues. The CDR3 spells CASSYSFVNTEAFF. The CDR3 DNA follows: TGTGCCAGCAGTTACAGCTTCGTGAACACTGAAGCTTTCTTT.

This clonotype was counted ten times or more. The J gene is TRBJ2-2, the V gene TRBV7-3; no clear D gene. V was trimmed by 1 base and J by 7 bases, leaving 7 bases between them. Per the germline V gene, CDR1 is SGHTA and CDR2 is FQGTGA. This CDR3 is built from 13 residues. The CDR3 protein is CASSLSIYGELFF. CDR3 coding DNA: TGTGCCAGCAGCTTAAGCATTTACGGGGAGCTGTTTTTT.

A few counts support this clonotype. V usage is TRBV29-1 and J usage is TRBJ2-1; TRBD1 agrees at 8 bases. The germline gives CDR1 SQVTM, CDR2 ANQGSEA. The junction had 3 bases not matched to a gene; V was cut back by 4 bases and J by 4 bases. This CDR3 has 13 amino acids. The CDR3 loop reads CSVGQGTYNEQFF. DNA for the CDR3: TGCAGCGTTGGACAGGGGACATACAATGAGCAGTTCTTC.

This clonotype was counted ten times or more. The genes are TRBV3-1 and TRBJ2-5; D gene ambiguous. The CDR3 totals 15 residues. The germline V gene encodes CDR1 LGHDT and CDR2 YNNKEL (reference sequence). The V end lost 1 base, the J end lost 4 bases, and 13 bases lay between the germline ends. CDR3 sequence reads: CASSQGSYYGETQYF. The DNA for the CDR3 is TGTGCCAGCAGCCAAGGGTCTTACTATGGAGAGACCCAGTACTTC.

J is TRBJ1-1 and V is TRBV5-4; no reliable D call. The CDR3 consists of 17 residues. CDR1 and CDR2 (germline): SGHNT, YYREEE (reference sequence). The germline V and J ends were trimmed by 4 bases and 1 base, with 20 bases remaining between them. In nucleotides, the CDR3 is TGTGCCAGCAGCCATTCGACTCCTTTAAAACGGAACACTGAAGCTTTCTTT. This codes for CASSHSTPLKRNTEAFF.

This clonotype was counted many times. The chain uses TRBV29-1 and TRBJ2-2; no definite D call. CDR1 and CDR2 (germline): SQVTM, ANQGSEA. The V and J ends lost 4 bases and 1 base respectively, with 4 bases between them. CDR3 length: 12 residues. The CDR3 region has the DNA TGCAGCGTTGGCGAGAACACCGGGGAGCTGTTTTTT. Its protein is CSVGENTGELFF.

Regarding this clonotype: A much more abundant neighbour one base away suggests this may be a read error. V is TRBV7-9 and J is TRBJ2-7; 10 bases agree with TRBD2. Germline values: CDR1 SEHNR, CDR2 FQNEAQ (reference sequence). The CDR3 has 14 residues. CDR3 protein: CANSPSGSSYEQYF. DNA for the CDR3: TGTGCCAACAGCCCTAGCGGGAGCTCCTACGAGCAGTACTTC.

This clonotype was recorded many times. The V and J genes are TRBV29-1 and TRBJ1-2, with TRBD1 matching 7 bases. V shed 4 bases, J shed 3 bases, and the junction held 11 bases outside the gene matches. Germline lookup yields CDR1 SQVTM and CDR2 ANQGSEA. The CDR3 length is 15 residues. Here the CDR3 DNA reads TGCAGCGTTGTCGAGGGGGCAGTTCGCTACTATGGCTACACCTTC. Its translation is CSVVEGAVRYYGYTF. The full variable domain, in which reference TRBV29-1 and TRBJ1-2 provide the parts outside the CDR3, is SAVISQKPSRDICQRGTSLTIQCQVDSQVTMMFWYRQQPGQSLTLIATANQGSEATYESGFVIDKFPISRPNLTFSTLTVSNMSPEDSSIYLCSVVEGAVRYYGYTFGSGTRLTVV.

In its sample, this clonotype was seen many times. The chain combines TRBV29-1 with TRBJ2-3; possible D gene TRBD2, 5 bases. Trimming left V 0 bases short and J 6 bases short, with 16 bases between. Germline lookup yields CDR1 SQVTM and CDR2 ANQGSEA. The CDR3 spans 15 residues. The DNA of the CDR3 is TGCAGCGTTGAAGATGCGTCGGCGGGTCCCGATACGCAGTATTTT. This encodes CSVEDASAGPDTQYF.

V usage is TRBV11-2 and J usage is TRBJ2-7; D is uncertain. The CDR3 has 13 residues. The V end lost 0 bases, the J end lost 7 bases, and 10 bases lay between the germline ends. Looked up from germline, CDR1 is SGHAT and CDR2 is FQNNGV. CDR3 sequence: CASSLDRSREQYF. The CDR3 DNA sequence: TGTGCCAGCAGCTTAGATCGGTCTCGGGAGCAGTACTTC.

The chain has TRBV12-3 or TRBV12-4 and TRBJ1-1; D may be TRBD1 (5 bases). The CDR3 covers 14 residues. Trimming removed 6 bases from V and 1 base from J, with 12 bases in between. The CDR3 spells CASRSLGGNTEAFF. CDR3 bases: TGTGCCAGCAGATCCCTGGGGGGGAACACTGAAGCTTTCTTT.

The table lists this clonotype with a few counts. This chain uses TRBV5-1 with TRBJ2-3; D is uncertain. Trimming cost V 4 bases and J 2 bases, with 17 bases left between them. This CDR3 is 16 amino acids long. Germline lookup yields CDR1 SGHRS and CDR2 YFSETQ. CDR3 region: CASSLSDLSDTDTQYF. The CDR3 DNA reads TGCGCCAGCAGCCTCTCGGATCTTTCCGACACAGATACGCAGTATTTT.

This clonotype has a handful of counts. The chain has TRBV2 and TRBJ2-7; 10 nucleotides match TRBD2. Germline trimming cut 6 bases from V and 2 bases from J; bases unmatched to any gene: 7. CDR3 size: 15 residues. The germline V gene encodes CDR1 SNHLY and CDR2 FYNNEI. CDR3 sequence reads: CASSPGTSVTYEQYF. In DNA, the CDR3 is TGTGCCAGCAGCCCCGGGACTAGCGTAACCTACGAGCAGTACTTC.

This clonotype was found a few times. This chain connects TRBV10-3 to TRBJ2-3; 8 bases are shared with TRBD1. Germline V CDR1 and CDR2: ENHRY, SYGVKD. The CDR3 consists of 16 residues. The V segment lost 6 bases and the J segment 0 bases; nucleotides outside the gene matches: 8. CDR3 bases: TGTGCCATCAGGAGAGGGACAGGTGCTAGCACAGATACGCAGTATTTT. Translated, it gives CAIRRGTGASTDTQYF.

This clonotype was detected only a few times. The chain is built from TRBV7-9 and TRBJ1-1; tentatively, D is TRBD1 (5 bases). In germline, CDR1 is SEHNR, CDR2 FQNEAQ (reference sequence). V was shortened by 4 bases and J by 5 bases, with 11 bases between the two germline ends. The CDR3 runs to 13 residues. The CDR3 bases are TGTGCCAGCAGCTATCAGGGTGAGACTGAAGCTTTCTTT. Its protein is CASSYQGETEAFF.

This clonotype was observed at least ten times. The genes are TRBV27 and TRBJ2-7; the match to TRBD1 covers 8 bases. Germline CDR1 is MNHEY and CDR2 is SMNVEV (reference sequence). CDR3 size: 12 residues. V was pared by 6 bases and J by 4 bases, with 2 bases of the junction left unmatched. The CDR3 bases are TGTGCCAGCAGGACAGGGGAATACGAGCAGTACTTC. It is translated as CASRTGEYEQYF.

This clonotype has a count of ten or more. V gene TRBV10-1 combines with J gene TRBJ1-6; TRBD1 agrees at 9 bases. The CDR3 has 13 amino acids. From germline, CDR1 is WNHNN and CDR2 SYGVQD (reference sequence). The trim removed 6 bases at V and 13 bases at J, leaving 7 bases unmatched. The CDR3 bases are TGCGCCAGCAGGAAAGACAGGGGGGTGCCCCTCCACTTT. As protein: CASRKDRGVPLHF.